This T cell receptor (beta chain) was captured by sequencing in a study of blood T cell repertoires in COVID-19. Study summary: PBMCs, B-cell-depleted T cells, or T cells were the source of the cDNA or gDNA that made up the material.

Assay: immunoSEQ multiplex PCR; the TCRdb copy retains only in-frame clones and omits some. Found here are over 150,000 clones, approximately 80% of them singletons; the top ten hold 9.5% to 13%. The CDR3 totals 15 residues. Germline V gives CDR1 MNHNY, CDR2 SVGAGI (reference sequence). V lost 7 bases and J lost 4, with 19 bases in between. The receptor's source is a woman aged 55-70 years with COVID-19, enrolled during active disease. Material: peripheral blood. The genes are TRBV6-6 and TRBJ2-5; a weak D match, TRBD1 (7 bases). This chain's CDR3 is CASIKGQGGRETQYF. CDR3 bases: TGTGCCAGCATAAAAGGTCAGGGGGGACGAGAGACCCAGTACTTC.